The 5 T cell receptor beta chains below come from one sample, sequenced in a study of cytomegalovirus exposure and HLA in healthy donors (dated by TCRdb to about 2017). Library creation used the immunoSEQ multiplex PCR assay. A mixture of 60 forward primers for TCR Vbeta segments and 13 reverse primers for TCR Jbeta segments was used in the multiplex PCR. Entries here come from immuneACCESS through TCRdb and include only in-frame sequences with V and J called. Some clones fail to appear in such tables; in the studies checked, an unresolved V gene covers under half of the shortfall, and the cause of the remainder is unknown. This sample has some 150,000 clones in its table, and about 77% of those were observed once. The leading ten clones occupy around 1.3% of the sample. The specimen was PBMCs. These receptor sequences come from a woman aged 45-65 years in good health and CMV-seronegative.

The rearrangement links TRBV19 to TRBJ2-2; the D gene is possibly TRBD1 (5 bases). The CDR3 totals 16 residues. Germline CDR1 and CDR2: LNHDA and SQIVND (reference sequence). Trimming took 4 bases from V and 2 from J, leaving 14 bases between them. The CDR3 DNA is TGTGCCAGTAGTAGGGCCGTGGGGCTCAACACCGGGGAGCTGTTTTTT. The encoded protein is CASSRAVGLNTGELFF.

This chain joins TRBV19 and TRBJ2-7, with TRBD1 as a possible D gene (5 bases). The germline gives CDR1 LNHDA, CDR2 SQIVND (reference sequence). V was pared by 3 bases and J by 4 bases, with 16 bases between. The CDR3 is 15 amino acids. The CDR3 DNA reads TGTGCCAGTAGTATCCTACAGGACCCACTTTACGAGCAGTACTTC. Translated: CASSILQDPLYEQYF.

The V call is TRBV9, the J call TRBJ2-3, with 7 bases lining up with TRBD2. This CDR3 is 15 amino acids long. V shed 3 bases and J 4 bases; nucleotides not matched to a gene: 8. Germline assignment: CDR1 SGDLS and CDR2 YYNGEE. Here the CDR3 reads CASSAHREAADTQYF. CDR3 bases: TGTGCCAGCAGCGCCCACCGGGAGGCTGCAGATACGCAGTATTTT.

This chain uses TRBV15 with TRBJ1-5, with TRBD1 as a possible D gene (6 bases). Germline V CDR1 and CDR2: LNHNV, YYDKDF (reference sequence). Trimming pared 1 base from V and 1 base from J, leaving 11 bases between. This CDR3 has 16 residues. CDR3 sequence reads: CATSRAADRSNQPQHF. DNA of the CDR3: TGTGCCACCAGCAGAGCCGCCGACAGGAGCAATCAGCCCCAGCATTTT.

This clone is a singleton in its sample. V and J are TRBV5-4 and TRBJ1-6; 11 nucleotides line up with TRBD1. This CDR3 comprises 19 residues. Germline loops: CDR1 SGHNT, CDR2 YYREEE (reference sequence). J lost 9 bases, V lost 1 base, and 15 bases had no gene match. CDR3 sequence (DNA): TGTGCCAGCAGCTTGAGAACCGGGACAGGGGGAGATTTTGGTTCACCCCTCCACTTT. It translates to CASSLRTGTGGDFGSPLHF.